This TCR beta chain stems from a study of shared clonotypes between healthy human individuals (TCRdb year 2020). Notes on the research overall: The cohort comprised a couple of women and a few men aged 18 to 49 years. For each donor, three plates each were used for CD4 naive and CD4 memory, two plates were used for CD8 naive, and one plate was used for CD8 memory. Blood TCR repertoires of four to six healthy adults were deeply sequenced to estimate repertoire size and the extent of clonotype sharing between individuals. Leukapheresis yielded between about 0.8 and 8.9 billion PBMCs per donor. To increase sequencing depth and limit assay-specific biases, different laboratories used diverse techniques to prepare libraries and sequence TCR repertoires.

CD8 naive samples consisted of CD45RO-negative cells that were positively selected for CCR7, yielding a CD45RA+CCR7+ population without TemRA cells. The donors were healthy, HIV-negative adults who had no recently reported acute infections or vaccinations. All donors were Caucasian adults living in Nashville, Tennessee, USA. Blood was collected by leukapheresis, and PBMCs were isolated by Ficoll-Histopaque density gradient centrifugation and then cryopreserved in liquid nitrogen vapor phase. Analytical flow cytometry was used to check the purity and quantity of each magnetically sorted T cell population. Genomic DNA was isolated from each sorted fraction and quantified by UV absorbance on a Nanodrop 2000c. This clone has more than one count but fewer than ten. No antigen is known for it. Per-base qualities were not stored, and no clone one base away is much larger. Other DNA sequences in this specimen translate into the identical CDR3.

The CDR3 measures 13 amino acids from cysteine to phenylalanine. Only the CDR3 DNA stays, 39 bases, in frame from base 1. The V and J ends are trimmed by 0 bases and 3 bases, leaving 6 bases between them. From the germline V gene (reference sequence), CDR1 is MNHNY and CDR2 is SVGAGI. Paper-wide results and their limitations: Estimated clonotype richness was generally larger for naive than for memory subsets. Clonotypes shared by all four sorted-subset donors showed higher generation probabilities than non-shared clonotypes. Sampling was limited to blood, and TCR repertoires in tissue likely differ from TCR repertoires in blood. Rarefaction of sorted-subset datasets indicated incomplete sequencing despite the large sequencing depth. Sharing across a few donors was observed for about 5% of naive CD4, over 3% of naive CD8, around 2.5% of memory CD4, and roughly 0.4% of memory CD8 clonotypes. The small number of donors limited the genetic and exposure-history diversity represented. Pairwise subsampling led to the expectation that sequencing depth would affect the degree of clonotype sharing among donors.

Using the deep immunoSEQ assay, multiplex PCR amplified TCR CDR3 regions from genomic DNA. Genomic DNA extracted from each cell subset was distributed evenly over all wells of several immunoSEQ 96-well plates, and each plate served as one replicate. For sorted subsets, each replicate PCR was loaded with around 200 ng genomic DNA, equivalent to about 33,000 T cell genomes. Purified libraries were quantified with a Qubit 3.0 fluorometer, sized on a Bioanalyzer 2100, and re-quantified with the KAPA Library Quantification kit. Every immunoSEQ 96-well plate was sequenced on a separate single-read 150-cycle Illumina NextSeq 550 flow cell. The published analysis was carried out like this. Because the immunoSEQ output held only junctional sequences and lacked quality scores, the filtering could not match the filtering applied to full-length reads. Sequences were annotated with PyIR, a Python wrapper for IgBLAST v1.9, and V/J genes and CDR3 were assigned using IMGT germline references. Reads with weak V/J assignments (E-value above 1e-6), missing CDR3, stop codons, out-of-frame junctions, or ambiguous translated residues were removed. V3J clonotypes were defined as sequences sharing the same inferred V gene, J gene, and CDR3 amino acid sequence. Percentage overlap between repertoires was calculated by dividing the number of shared unique clonotypes by the size of the smaller repertoire. Three approaches were used to assess repertoire richness: RTK rarefaction, the Chao1 estimator, and Recon v2.1 estimates of unobserved clonotypes. Generation probabilities were computed with OLGA for all TCRbeta clonotypes obtained by the gDNA method from several donors. TCRdb stores this immuneACCESS table with in-frame sequences only. Part of the clones is absent; in the studies checked, under half of the shortfall reflects unresolved V genes, and no reason is known for the rest. That table furnishes V, J and clone size, whereas the DNA furnished D and trimming. Counted in this sample were a few million clones; just over 90% of them appeared once. The ten largest clones take up about 1.6% of the sample.

This receptor was obtained from a man between 18 and 35 years old in good health. Some clones in this sample may be carry-over from other donors' samples. The chain couples TRBV6-6 to TRBJ2-7; TRBD2 is a possible D gene, resting on 6 matching bases. Sequenced input: naive CD8+ T cells from PBMCs. In light of the paper, this sample's cell subset or site label describes: CD45RA+CCR7+. This receptor has the CDR3 CASSYSAGYEQYF. In nucleotides, the sequence is TGTGCCAGCAGTTACTCAGCGGGCTACGAGCAGTACTTC.